This passage covers 23 T cell receptor beta chains from one sample sequenced in a study of neurological immune-mediated disorders. TCRdb used MiXCR to reprocess the 5' RACE reads, holding one entry per CDR3 protein. The table lists approximately 48,000 distinct CDR3 sequences, more than 9.5% of them singletons. The time point denotes: longitudinal time-point 3. Sequenced material: PBMCs. The receptor source for this set is a male donor with HTLV-1-associated myelopathy (HAM/TSP).

The sample holds many counts of this clonotype. The V call is TRBV29-1, the J call TRBJ2-2; TRBD1 aligns across 9 bases. Germline loops: CDR1 SQVTM, CDR2 ANQGSEA. V lost 3 bases and J lost 5; bases outside the gene matches: 7. The CDR3 has 15 residues. The CDR3 nucleotides are TGCAGCGTTGAGCTGGGACAGGGTTCTACCGGGGAGCTGTTTTTT. It specifies CSVELGQGSTGELFF.

This clonotype was recorded at least ten times. The chain couples TRBV10-3 to TRBJ1-2; D gene ambiguous. This CDR3 has 16 amino acids. Germline CDR1 and CDR2: ENHRY and SYGVKD. The V end lost 2 bases, the J end lost 1 base, and 14 bases lay between the germline ends. This CDR3 reads CAISEPNGRNNYGYTF. The DNA of the CDR3 is TGTGCCATCAGTGAGCCGAACGGCAGGAATAACTATGGCTACACCTTC.

This clonotype was seen many times. The rearrangement uses TRBV12-3 or TRBV12-4 and TRBJ2-2; 9 positions agree with TRBD2. This CDR3 contains 16 residues. Losses at the gene ends were 6 bases for V and 1 base for J; bases not matched to a gene: 6. CDR3: CASRELAGLNTGELFF. The CDR3 nucleotides are TGTGCCAGCAGAGAACTAGCGGGTTTGAACACCGGGGAGCTGTTTTTT.

This clonotype appeared many times. The V gene is TRBV15, the J gene TRBJ1-6; 7 nucleotides match TRBD1. Trimming at V came to 3 bases and at J to 10 bases, leaving 3 bases not matched to a gene. The CDR3 is 13 amino acids. Germline V CDR1 and CDR2: LNHNV, YYDKDF (reference sequence). CDR3 nucleotides: TGTGCCACCAGCAGCGACAGGGAGTCACCCCTCCACTTT. Residues: CATSSDRESPLHF.

This clonotype was counted many times. The V and J genes are TRBV6-5 and TRBJ1-2; perhaps TRBD1 as D (6 bases). The CDR3 runs 13 residues. V lost 6 bases and J 6 bases, leaving 14 bases between the germline ends. Germline V CDR1 and CDR2: MNHEY, SVGAGI. The CDR3 DNA sequence: TGTGCCAGCAGCCGGGGGGCGCAGGATGGCTACACCTTC. Translation gives CASSRGAQDGYTF.

This clonotype has at least ten counts. The V gene is TRBV7-9, the J gene TRBJ2-7, with D tentatively TRBD1 or TRBD2 (5 bases each). Trimming took 5 bases from V and 10 from J, leaving 15 bases between them. The germline V gene encodes CDR1 SEHNR and CDR2 FQNEAQ (reference sequence). The length of the CDR3 is 12 residues. The CDR3 region has the DNA TGTGCCAGCAGCCGGGACCCACAAAGTCAGTACTTC. Amino acids: CASSRDPQSQYF.

This clonotype was seen at least ten times. The chain uses TRBV5-1 and TRBJ2-2; D possibly corresponds to TRBD1 (5 bases). The V and J ends lost 0 bases and 0 bases respectively, with 9 bases between them. Looked up from germline, CDR1 is SGHRS and CDR2 is YFSETQ. There are 16 residues in the CDR3. In nucleotides, the CDR3 is TGCGCCAGCAGCTTGGTAAGGGGCGCGAACACCGGGGAGCTGTTTTTT. The encoded protein is CASSLVRGANTGELFF.

This clonotype has at least ten counts. The V and J genes are TRBV14 and TRBJ2-2; D might be TRBD2 (5 bases). The germline V gene encodes CDR1 SGHDN and CDR2 FVKESK. With 3 bases removed from V and 8 bases from J, the gap between germline ends came to 10 bases. The CDR3 is made up of 13 amino acids. The CDR3 DNA reads TGTGCCAGCAGCCACCGGGGTAGAGGGGAGCTGTTTTTT. Its translation: CASSHRGRGELFF. Variable domain in full (rest from reference TRBV14 and TRBJ2-2): EAGVTQFPSHSVIEKGQTVTLRCDPISGHDNLYWYRRVMGKEIKFLLHFVKESKQDESGMPNNRFLAERTGGTYSTLKVQPAELEDSGVYFCASSHRGRGELFFGEGSRLTVL.

This clonotype occurred many times. J is TRBJ2-7 and V is TRBV11-2; 7 positions match TRBD2. The J segment lost 4 bases and the V segment lost 1 base, leaving 13 bases of the junction unmatched. Germline lookup yields CDR1 SGHAT and CDR2 FQNNGV. The CDR3 totals 17 residues. CDR3 region: CASSLGVAGVAVYEQYF. In DNA form, the CDR3 reads TGTGCCAGCAGCTTAGGGGTCGCGGGGGTAGCTGTGTACGAGCAGTACTTC.

This clonotype was seen repeatedly, ten times or more. The chain carries TRBV29-1 and TRBJ2-7; 9 bases fit TRBD1. Germline V gene lookup returns CDR1 SQVTM and CDR2 ANQGSEA. This CDR3 region has 12 residues. The ends lost 6 bases at V and 5 bases at J; junction bases unmatched: 5. For the CDR3, the DNA is TGCAGCGTGGGGACAGGGATCCACGAGCAGTACTTC. Protein sequence: CSVGTGIHEQYF.

Ten or more counts support this clonotype. The chain links TRBV20-1 to TRBJ1-1; tentatively, D is TRBD1 (6 bases). This CDR3 is 13 amino acids long. Per germline, CDR1 DFQATT and CDR2 SNEGSKA (reference sequence). Trimming cost V 1 base and J 5 bases, with 11 bases left between them. CDR3 DNA: TGCAGTGCTAGAGCCGTGCAGGGGACTGAAGCTTTCTTT. Translating gives CSARAVQGTEAFF.

The chain uses TRBV7-9 and TRBJ1-1, with a possible D match to TRBD1 (5 bases). Germline-derived CDR1 and CDR2 are SEHNR and FQNEAQ (reference sequence). There are 16 residues in the CDR3. The ends were cut back, 1 base at V and 4 bases at J, with 16 bases in the middle. The CDR3 reads CASSLVGGGGGTEAFF. DNA for the CDR3: TGTGCCAGCAGCTTAGTGGGCGGGGGGGGTGGCACTGAAGCTTTCTTT.

The genes are TRBV6-2 or TRBV6-3 and TRBJ1-2; D unresolved. This CDR3 has 12 residues. Between the trimmed V and J ends, which lost 6 bases and 8 bases, there was a span of 13 bases. Germline values: CDR1 MNHEY, CDR2 SVGEGT. The CDR3 bases are TGTGCCAGCAGCGACGGTCTTTCGGGCTACACCTTC. Translated, it gives CASSDGLSGYTF.

Many counts were recorded for this clonotype. The chain couples TRBV15 to TRBJ2-7, with 11 bases matching TRBD2. Germline CDR1 reads LNHNV; CDR2 reads YYDKDF (reference sequence). Trimming at V came to 1 base and at J to 4 bases, leaving 6 bases not matched to a gene. This CDR3 has 16 amino acids. CDR3: CATSRASLAGGYEQYF. The CDR3 coding sequence is TGTGCCACCAGCAGAGCCTCTCTAGCGGGGGGTTACGAGCAGTACTTC.

Ten or more counts support this clonotype. The chain employs TRBV6-1 and TRBJ2-4; 8 positions agree with TRBD1. The J segment lost 8 bases and the V segment lost 6 bases, leaving 9 bases of the junction unmatched. The CDR3 length is 14 residues. CDR1 is MNHNS, CDR2 SASEGT, per germline. CDR3 bases: TGTGCCAGCAGGCCGGGACAGGACTGGGACATTCAGTACTTC. This translates into CASRPGQDWDIQYF.

The table lists this clonotype with many counts. The chain is built from TRBV7-9 and TRBJ1-2; 8 positions match TRBD1. The CDR3 extends over 12 amino acids. Germline loops: CDR1 SEHNR, CDR2 FQNEAQ (reference sequence). V lost 10 bases, J lost 7 bases, and 8 bases stayed unmatched. CDR3 DNA: TGTGCCACCTCAGACAGGGGCGTTGGCTACACCTTC. Residues: CATSDRGVGYTF.

In this sample, this clonotype turned up many times. The CDR3 coding sequence is TGTGCCAGCACCTTACGAGGGGCAGAGACCCAGTACTTC. It codes for CASTLRGAETQYF. The rearrangement links TRBV5-6 to TRBJ2-5; D is perhaps TRBD1 or TRBD2 (5 bases each). From germline, CDR1 is SGHDT and CDR2 YYEEEE. With 6 bases removed from V and 4 bases from J, the gap between germline ends came to 13 bases. The CDR3 covers 13 residues.

This clonotype was seen many times. V usage is TRBV20-1 and J usage is TRBJ2-7, with D perhaps matching TRBD1 (5 bases). V was clipped by 5 bases and J by 4 bases, with 18 bases between them. This CDR3 comprises 14 residues. Germline values: CDR1 DFQATT, CDR2 SNEGSKA (reference sequence). The CDR3 sequence: CSAQDIFIRYEQYF. The CDR3 DNA sequence: TGCAGTGCTCAGGACATCTTTATACGTTACGAGCAGTACTTC.

This clonotype was counted at least ten times. The chain couples TRBV7-9 to TRBJ1-5; 10 nucleotides match TRBD1. Germline V gene sequence: CDR1 SEHNR, CDR2 FQNEAQ (reference sequence). With V trimmed by 3 bases and J by 5 bases, 1 base remained unmatched. The CDR3 covers 14 residues. The CDR3 DNA is TGTGCCAGCAGCTTGGGGACAGGGGATCAGCCCCAGCATTTT. It codes for CASSLGTGDQPQHF.

There are many counts of this clonotype. The chain uses TRBV5-1 and TRBJ2-2, with TRBD1 matching over 8 bases. V dropped 6 bases and J dropped 4; count of bases not matched to a gene: 14. CDR3 size: 17 residues. Germline assignment: CDR1 SGHRS and CDR2 YFSETQ. CDR3: CASTSLTQGAGTGELFF. The CDR3 DNA sequence: TGCGCCAGCACCTCTCTAACCCAGGGGGCCGGCACCGGGGAGCTGTTTTTT.

To note about this clonotype: A much larger clone is a single base away; this may be a read error. The rearrangement joins TRBV12-3 or TRBV12-4 to TRBJ1-1; 7 bases map to TRBD1. The CDR3 has 14 residues. Germline trimming cut 2 bases from V and 11 bases from J; bases unmatched to any gene: 11. This chain's CDR3 is CASSLLQGEVGAFF. The CDR3 coding sequence is TGTGCCAGCAGTTTACTCCAGGGGGAGGTTGGGGCTTTCTTT.

Many counts were recorded for this clonotype. The rearrangement uses TRBV9 and TRBJ2-1; D is possibly TRBD2 (7 bases). The CDR3 is made up of 16 amino acids. Germline assignment: CDR1 SGDLS and CDR2 YYNGEE. V was trimmed by 1 base and J by 5 bases, leaving 16 bases between them. The CDR3 is CASSVISAGANNEQFF. The DNA of the CDR3 is TGTGCCAGCAGCGTAATCTCTGCGGGGGCCAACAATGAGCAGTTCTTC.

This clonotype was counted many times. The rearrangement joins TRBV10-3 to TRBJ1-4; D possibly corresponds to TRBD1 (6 bases). CDR1 is ENHRY and CDR2 is SYGVKD in the germline V gene. The CDR3 contains 16 residues. V lost 2 bases to trimming and J lost 0 bases, with 10 bases between them. CDR3 residues: CAISEGGTATNEKLFF. The CDR3 nucleotides are TGTGCCATCAGTGAGGGGGGCACCGCAACTAATGAAAAACTGTTTTTT.